The 4 T cell receptor beta chains below all came from one sample that was sequenced in a study of T cell changes during pregnancy in multiple sclerosis. TCRdb's table, derived via immunoSEQ multiplex PCR, lists solely in-frame clones and lacks some. The profile shows about 120,000 clones, approximately 93% of them singletons. The input for sequencing was peripheral blood, taken before pregnancy. The receptors here all came from a female donor with multiple sclerosis, enrolled in a pregnancy study.

The chain carries TRBV5-5 and TRBJ1-2; 10 bases line up with TRBD1. V was clipped by 3 bases and J by 5 bases; unmatched bases: 10. This CDR3 contains 16 residues. CDR1 SGHKS and CDR2 YYEKEE come from the germline V gene (reference sequence). CDR3 region: CASSSNRDRGPYGYTF. CDR3 coding DNA: TGTGCCAGCAGCTCCAACCGGGACAGGGGTCCTTATGGCTACACCTTC.

The J gene is TRBJ1-2, the V gene TRBV19; D is unclear. The CDR3 covers 13 residues. CDR1 and CDR2 (germline): LNHDA, SQIVND (reference sequence). The V and J ends lost 1 base and 8 bases respectively, with 11 bases between them. The CDR3 reads CASSIGQAYGYTF. Here the CDR3 DNA reads TGTGCCAGTAGTATAGGCCAGGCCTACGGCTACACCTTC.

The V and J genes are TRBV7-2 and TRBJ2-7; TRBD1 matches at 12 bases. Germline assignment: CDR1 SGHTA and CDR2 FQGNSA. This CDR3 is 16 amino acids long. The junction had 6 bases not matched to a gene; V was cut back by 1 base and J by 5 bases. CDR3 in DNA: TGTGCCAGCAGCTTAGGGGACAGGGGGCTAATAGACGAGCAGTACTTC. Its protein product is CASSLGDRGLIDEQYF.

The J gene is TRBJ2-2, the V gene TRBV5-1, with D possibly being TRBD2 (5 bases). The CDR3 has 16 amino acids. V was clipped by 6 bases and J by 5 bases, with 20 bases between them. CDR1 and CDR2 from the germline V gene are SGHRS and YFSETQ. The chain's CDR3 is CASTYRTPTETGELFF. The DNA of the CDR3 is TGCGCCAGCACCTACCGGACTCCCACCGAGACCGGGGAGCTGTTTTTT.